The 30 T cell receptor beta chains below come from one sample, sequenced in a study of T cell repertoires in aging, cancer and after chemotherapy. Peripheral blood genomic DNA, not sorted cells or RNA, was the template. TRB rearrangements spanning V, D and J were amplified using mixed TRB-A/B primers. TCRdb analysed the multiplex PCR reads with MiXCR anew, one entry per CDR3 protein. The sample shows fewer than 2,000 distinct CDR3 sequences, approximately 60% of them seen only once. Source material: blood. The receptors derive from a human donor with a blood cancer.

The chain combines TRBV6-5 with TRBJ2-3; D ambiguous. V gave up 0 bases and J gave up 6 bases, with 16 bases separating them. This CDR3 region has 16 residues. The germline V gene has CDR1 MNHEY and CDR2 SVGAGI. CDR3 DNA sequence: TGTGCCAGCAGTTACTCTACGAATGTGCGCGCGGATACGCAGTATTTT. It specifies CASSYSTNVRADTQYF.

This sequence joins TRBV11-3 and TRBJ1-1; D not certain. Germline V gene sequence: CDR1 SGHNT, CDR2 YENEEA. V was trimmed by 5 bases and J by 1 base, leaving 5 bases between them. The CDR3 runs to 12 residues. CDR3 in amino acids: CASSLWNTEAFF. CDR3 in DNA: TGTGCCAGCAGCCTATGGAACACTGAAGCTTTCTTT.

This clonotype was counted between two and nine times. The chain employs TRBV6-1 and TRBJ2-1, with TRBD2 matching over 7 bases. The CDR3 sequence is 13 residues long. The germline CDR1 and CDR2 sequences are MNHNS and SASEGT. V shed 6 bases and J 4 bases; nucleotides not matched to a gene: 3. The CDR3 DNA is TGTGCCAGCAGCCCGGGGGGTTACAATGAGCAGTTCTTC. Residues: CASSPGGYNEQFF.

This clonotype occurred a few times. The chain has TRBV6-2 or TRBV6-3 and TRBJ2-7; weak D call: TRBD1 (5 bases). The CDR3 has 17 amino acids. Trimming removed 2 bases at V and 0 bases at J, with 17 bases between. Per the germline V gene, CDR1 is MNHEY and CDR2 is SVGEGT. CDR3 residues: CASSYPPQGRSSYEQYF. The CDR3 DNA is TGTGCCAGCAGTTACCCCCCCCAGGGTCGGAGCTCCTACGAGCAGTACTTC.

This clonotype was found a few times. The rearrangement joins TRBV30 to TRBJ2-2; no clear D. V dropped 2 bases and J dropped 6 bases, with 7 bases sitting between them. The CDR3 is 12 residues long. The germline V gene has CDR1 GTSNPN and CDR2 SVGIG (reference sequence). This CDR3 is CAWSLGPGELFF. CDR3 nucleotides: TGTGCCTGGAGTTTAGGCCCCGGGGAGCTGTTTTTT. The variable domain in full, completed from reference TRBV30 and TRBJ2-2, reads SQTIHQWPATLVQPVGSPLSLECTVEGTSNPNLYWYRQAAGRGLQLLFYSVGIGQISSEVPQNLSASRPQDRQFILSSKKLLLSDSGFYLCAWSLGPGELFFGEGSRLTVL.

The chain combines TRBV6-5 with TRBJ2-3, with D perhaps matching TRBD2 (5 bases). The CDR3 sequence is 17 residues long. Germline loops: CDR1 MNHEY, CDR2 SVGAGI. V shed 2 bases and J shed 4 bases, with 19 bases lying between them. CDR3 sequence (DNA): TGTGCCAGCAGTTACACGGACGGGCTAAGCGGCCCAGATACGCAGTATTTT. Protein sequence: CASSYTDGLSGPDTQYF.

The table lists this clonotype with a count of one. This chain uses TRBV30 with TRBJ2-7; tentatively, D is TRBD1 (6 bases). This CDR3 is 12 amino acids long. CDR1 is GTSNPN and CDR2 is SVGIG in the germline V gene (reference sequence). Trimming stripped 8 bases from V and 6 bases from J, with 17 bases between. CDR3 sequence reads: CASSNQGTEQYF. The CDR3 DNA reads TGTGCCAGTAGTAACCAGGGGACCGAGCAGTACTTC.

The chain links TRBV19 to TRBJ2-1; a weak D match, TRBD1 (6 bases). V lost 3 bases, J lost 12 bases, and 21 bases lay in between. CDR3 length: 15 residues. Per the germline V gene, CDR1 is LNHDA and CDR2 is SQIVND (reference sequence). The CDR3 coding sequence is TGTGCCAGTAGTATCGGGCTAGCTGGGACAATCGGGCAGTTCTTC. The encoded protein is CASSIGLAGTIGQFF. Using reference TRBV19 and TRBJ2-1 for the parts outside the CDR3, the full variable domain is DGGITQSPKYLFRKEGQNVTLSCEQNLNHDAMYWYRQDPGQGLRLIYYSQIVNDFQKGDIAEGYSVSREKKESFPLTVTSAQKNPTAFYLCASSIGLAGTIGQFFGPGTRLTVL.

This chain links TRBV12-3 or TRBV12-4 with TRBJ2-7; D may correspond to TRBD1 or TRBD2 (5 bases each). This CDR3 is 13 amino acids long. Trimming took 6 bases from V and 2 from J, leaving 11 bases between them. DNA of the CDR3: TGTGCCAGCAGAAGGGACGTTCCCTACGAGCAGTACTTC. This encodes CASRRDVPYEQYF.

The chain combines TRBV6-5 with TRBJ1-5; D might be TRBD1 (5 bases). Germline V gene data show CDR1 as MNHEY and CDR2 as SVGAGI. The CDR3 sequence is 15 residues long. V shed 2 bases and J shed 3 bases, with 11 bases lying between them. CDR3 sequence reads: CASSYDSGDNQPQHF. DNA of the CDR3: TGTGCCAGCAGTTACGATTCGGGGGACAATCAGCCCCAGCATTTT.

The CDR3 DNA is TGTGCCAGCAGTTTCAGGGATACGCAGTATTTT. Its translation: CASSFRDTQYF. V is TRBV12-3 or TRBV12-4 and J is TRBJ2-3; D gene ambiguous. CDR3 length: 11 residues. Trimming pared 3 bases from V and 6 bases from J, leaving 4 bases between.

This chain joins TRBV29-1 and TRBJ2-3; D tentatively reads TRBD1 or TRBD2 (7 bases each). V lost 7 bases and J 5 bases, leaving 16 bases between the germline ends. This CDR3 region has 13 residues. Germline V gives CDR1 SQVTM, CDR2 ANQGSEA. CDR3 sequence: CSGRGGLGDTQYF. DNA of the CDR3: TGCAGCGGCAGGGGGGGACTGGGAGATACGCAGTATTTT.

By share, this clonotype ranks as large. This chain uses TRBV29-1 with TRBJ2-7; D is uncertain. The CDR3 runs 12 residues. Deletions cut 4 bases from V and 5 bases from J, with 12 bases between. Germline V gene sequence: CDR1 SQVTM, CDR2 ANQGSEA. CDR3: CSVGSGIDEQYF. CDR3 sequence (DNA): TGCAGCGTTGGGTCAGGTATCGACGAGCAGTACTTC.

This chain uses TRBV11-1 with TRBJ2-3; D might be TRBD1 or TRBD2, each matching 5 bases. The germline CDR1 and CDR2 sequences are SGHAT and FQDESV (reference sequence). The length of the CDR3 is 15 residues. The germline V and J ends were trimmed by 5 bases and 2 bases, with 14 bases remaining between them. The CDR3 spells CASSRGSRATDTQYF. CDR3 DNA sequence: TGTGCCAGCAGCCGAGGGAGCAGGGCCACAGATACGCAGTATTTT.

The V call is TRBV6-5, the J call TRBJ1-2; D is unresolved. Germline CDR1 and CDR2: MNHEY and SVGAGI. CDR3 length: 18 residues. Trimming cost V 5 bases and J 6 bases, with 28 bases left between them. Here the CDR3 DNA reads TGTGCCAGCAGTCTACGACGGAGCTCCGTATATTGGGCCGATGGCTACACCTTC. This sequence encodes CASSLRRSSVYWADGYTF.

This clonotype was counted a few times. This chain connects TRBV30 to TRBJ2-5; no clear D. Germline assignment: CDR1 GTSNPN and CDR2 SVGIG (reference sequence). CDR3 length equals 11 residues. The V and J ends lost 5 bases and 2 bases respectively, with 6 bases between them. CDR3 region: CAWQKQETQYF. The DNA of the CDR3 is TGTGCCTGGCAGAAGCAAGAGACCCAGTACTTC.

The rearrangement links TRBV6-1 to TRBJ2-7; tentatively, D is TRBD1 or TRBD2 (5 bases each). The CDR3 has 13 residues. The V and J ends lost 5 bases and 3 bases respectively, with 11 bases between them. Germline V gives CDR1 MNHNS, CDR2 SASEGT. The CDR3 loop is CASSSGTNYEQYF. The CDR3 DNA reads TGTGCCAGCAGTTCCGGGACCAACTACGAGCAGTACTTC.

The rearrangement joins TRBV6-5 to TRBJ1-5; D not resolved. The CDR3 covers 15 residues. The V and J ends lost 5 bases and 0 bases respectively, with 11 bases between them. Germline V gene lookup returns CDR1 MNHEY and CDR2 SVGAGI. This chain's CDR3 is CASSESGHSNQPQHF. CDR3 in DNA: TGTGCCAGCAGTGAATCCGGGCATAGCAATCAGCCCCAGCATTTT.

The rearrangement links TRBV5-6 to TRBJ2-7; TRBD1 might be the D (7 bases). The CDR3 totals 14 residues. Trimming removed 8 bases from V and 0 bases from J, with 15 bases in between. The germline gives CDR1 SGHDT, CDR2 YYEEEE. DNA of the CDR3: TGTGCCAGTAGACTAGGGGGCAGCTCCTACGAGCAGTACTTC. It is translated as CASRLGGSSYEQYF.

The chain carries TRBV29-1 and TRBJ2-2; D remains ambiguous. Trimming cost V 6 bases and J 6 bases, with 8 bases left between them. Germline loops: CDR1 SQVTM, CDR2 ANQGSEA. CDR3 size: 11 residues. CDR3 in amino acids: CSVGFAGELFF. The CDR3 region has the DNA TGCAGCGTAGGGTTTGCCGGGGAGCTGTTTTTT.

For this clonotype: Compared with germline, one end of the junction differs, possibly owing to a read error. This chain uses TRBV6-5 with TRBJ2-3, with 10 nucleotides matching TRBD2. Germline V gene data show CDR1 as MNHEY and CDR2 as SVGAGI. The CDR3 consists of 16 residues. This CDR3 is CASRYFSGGAGDTQYF. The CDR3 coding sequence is TGTGCCAGCAGGTACTTCAGCGGGGGGGCCGGAGATACGCAGTATTTT.

The CDR3 protein is CASRKESNTGELFF. The CDR3 nucleotides are TGTGCCAGCAGAAAAGAGTCGAACACCGGGGAGCTGTTTTTT. This sequence joins TRBV6-5 and TRBJ2-2, with D hard to call. CDR1 and CDR2 (germline): MNHEY, SVGAGI. Deletions cut 6 bases from V and 0 bases from J, with 8 bases between. This CDR3 region has 14 residues.

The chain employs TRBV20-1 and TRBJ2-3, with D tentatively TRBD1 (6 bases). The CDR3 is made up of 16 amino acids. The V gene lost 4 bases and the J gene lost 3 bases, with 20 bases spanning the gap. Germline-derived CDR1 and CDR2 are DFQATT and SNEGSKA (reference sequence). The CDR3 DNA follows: TGCAGTGCTACCAAACTCAGGGGAAGGGGGACAGATACGCAGTATTTT. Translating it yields CSATKLRGRGTDTQYF.

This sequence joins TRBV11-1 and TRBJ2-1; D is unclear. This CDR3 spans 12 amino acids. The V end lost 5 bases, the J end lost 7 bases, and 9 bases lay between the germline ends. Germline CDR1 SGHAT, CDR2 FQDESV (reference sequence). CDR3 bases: TGTGCCAGCAGCCTTCCCGCGAATGAGCAGTTCTTC. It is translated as CASSLPANEQFF.

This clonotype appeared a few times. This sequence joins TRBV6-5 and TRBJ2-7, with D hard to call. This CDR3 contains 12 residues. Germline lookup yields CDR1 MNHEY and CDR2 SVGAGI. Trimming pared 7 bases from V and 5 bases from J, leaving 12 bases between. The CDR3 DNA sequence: TGTGCCAGCACGGCACAGTCGGACGAGCAGTACTTC. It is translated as CASTAQSDEQYF.

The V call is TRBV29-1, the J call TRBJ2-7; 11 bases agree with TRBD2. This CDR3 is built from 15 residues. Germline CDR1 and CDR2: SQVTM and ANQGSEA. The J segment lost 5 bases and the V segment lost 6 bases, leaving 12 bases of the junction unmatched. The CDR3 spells CSVGLAARQGDEQYF. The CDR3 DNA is TGCAGCGTGGGACTAGCGGCCCGACAGGGAGACGAGCAGTACTTC.

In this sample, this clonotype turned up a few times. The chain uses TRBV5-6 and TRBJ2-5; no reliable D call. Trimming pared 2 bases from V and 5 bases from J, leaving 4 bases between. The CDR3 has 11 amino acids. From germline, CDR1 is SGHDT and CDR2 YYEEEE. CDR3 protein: CASSFHETQYF. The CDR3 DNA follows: TGTGCCAGCAGCTTTCATGAGACCCAGTACTTC.

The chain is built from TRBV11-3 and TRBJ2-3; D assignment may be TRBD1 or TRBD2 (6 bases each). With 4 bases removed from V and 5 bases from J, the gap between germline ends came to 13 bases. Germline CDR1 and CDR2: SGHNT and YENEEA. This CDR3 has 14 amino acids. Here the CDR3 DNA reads TGTGCCAGCAGCTCCCCCCGGGGGCAAGATACGCAGTATTTT. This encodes CASSSPRGQDTQYF.

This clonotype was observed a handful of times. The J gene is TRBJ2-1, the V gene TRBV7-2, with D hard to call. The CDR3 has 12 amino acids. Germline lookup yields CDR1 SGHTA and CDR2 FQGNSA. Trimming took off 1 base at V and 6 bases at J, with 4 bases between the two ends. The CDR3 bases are TGTGCCAGCAGCTTAGACCGCAATGAGCAGTTCTTC. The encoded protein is CASSLDRNEQFF.

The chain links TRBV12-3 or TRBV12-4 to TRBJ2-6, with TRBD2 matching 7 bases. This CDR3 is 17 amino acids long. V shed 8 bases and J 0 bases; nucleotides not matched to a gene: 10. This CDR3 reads CASGGEKSSSGANVLTF. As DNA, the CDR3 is TGTGCCAGCGGGGGGGAGAAGTCCTCCTCTGGGGCCAACGTCCTGACTTTC.